The clone carrying this T cell receptor (beta chain) was seen more than once but under ten times. Its specificity is unknown. The data belong to a study of T cells in Graves' hyperthyroidism and ophthalmopathy. Study observations and caveats: Most clonotypes expanded in thyroid above 0.001 were likewise present in blood. Model output signaled ophthalmopathy a median about 6.3 months ahead of onset.

Template material for amplifying TCR beta CDR3 regions consisted of RNA transcripts. An initial round of RT-PCR targeting the TCR CDR3 relied on the HTBI primer set. TCRdb analysed the multiplex PCR reads with MiXCR anew, one entry per CDR3 protein. The sample holds 800,000 or so distinct CDR3 sequences, more than 30% seen once. This CDR3 is built from 16 residues. V was cut by 3 bases and J by 5 bases, with 20 bases left in between. Per the germline V gene, CDR1 is SGHRS and CDR2 is YFSETQ. This TCR was sampled from a man between 18 and 35 years old with Graves' hyperthyroidism. Sequencing was carried out using blood. This chain uses TRBV5-1 with TRBJ2-5; D might be TRBD1 or TRBD2, each matching 6 bases. CDR3 in amino acids: CASSWGRTANKETQYF. Here the CDR3 DNA reads TGCGCCAGCAGCTGGGGGAGGACAGCCAACAAGGAGACCCAGTACTTC.